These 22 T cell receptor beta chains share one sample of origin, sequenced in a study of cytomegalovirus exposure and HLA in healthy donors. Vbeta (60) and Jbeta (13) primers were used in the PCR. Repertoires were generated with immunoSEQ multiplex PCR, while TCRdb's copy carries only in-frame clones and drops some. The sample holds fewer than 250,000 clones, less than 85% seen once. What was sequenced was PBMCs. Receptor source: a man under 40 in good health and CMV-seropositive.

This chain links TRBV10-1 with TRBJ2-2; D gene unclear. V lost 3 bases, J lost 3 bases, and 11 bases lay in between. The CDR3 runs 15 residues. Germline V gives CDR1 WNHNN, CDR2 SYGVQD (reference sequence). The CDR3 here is CASSDRVYDTGELFF. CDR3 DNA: TGCGCCAGCAGTGACCGGGTTTATGACACCGGGGAGCTGTTTTTT.

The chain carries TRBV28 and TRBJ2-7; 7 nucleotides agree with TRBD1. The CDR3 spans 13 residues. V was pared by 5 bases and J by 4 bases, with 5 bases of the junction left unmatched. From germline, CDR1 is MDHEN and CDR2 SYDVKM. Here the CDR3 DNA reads TGTGCCAGCAGTCCAGGACAGGTTTACGAGCAGTACTTC. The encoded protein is CASSPGQVYEQYF.

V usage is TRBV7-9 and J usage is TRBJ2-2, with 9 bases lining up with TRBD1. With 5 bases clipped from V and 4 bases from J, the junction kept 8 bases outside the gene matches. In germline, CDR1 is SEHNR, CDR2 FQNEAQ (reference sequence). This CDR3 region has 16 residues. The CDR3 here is CASSPGTGTSTGELFF. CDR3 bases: TGTGCCAGCAGCCCGGGGACAGGGACGAGCACCGGGGAGCTGTTTTTT.

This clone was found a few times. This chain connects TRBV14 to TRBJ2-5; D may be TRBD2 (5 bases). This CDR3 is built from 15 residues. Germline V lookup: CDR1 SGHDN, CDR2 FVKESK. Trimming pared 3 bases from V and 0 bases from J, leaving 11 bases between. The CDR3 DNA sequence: TGTGCCAGCAGCCAGACGGACTGGTACCAAGAGACCCAGTACTTC. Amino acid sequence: CASSQTDWYQETQYF.

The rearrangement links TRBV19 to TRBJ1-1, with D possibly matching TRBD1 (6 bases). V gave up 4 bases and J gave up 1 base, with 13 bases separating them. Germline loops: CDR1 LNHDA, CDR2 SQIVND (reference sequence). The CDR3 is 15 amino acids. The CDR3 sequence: CASSSWTASNTEAFF. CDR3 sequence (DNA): TGTGCCAGTAGTAGTTGGACAGCTTCGAACACTGAAGCTTTCTTT.

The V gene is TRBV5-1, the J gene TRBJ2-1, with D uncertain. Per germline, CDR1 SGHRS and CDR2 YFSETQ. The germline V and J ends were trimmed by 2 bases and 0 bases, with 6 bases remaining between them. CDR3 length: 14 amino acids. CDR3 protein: CASSLSDSYNEQFF. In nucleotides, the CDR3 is TGCGCCAGCAGCTTATCAGACTCCTACAATGAGCAGTTCTTC.

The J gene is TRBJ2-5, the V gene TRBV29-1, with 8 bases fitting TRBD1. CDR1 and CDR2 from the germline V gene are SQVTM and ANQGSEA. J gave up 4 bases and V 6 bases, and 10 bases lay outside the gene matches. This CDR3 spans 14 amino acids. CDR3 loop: CSVRTDRVPETQYF. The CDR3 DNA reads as TGCAGCGTACGGACGGACAGGGTTCCAGAGACCCAGTACTTC.

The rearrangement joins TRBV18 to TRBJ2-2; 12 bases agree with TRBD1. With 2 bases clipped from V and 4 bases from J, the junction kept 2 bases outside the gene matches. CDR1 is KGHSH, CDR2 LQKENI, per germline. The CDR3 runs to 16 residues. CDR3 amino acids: CASSPGTGGRTGELFF. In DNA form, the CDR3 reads TGTGCCAGCTCACCAGGGACAGGGGGCCGCACCGGGGAGCTGTTTTTT. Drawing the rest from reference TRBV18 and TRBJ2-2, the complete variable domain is NAGVMQNPRHLVRRRGQEARLRCSPMKGHSHVYWYRQLPEEGLKFMVYLQKENIIDESGMPKERFSAEFPKEGPSILRIQQVVRGDSAAYFCASSPGTGGRTGELFFGEGSRLTVL.

The CDR3 loop reads CASSPGVSYEQYF. CDR3 sequence (DNA): TGTGCCAGCTCACCAGGAGTCTCCTACGAGCAGTACTTC. The rearrangement uses TRBV18 and TRBJ2-7; D ambiguous. The CDR3 sequence is 13 residues long. V was trimmed by 2 bases and J by 0 bases, leaving 5 bases between them. Germline CDR1 and CDR2: KGHSH and LQKENI. Combining the CDR3 with reference TRBV18 and TRBJ2-7 gives the whole variable domain NAGVMQNPRHLVRRRGQEARLRCSPMKGHSHVYWYRQLPEEGLKFMVYLQKENIIDESGMPKERFSAEFPKEGPSILRIQQVVRGDSAAYFCASSPGVSYEQYFGPGTRLTVT.

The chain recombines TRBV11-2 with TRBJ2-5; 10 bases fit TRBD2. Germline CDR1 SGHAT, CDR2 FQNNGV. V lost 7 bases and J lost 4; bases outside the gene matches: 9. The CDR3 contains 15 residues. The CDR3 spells CASIISGRTGETQYF. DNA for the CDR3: TGTGCCAGCATCATTAGCGGGAGGACCGGAGAGACCCAGTACTTC.

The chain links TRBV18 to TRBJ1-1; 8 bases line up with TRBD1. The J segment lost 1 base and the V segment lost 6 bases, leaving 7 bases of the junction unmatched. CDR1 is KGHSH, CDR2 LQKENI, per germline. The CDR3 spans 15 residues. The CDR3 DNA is TGTGCCAGCTCGTACGGGACAGGTTCGAACACTGAAGCTTTCTTT. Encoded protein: CASSYGTGSNTEAFF.

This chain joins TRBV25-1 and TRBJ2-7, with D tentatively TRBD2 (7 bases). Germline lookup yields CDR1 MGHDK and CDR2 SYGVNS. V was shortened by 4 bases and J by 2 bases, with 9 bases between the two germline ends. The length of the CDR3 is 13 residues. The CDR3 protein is CASSAGGPYEQYF. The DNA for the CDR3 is TGTGCCAGCAGTGCGGGGGGCCCCTACGAGCAGTACTTC.

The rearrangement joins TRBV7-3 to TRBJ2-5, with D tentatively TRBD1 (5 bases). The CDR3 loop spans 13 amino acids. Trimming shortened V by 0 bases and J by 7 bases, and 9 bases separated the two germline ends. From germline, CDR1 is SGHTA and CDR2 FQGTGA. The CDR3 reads CASSLTKGVTQYF. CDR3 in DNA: TGTGCCAGCAGCTTAACGAAAGGGGTGACCCAGTACTTC.

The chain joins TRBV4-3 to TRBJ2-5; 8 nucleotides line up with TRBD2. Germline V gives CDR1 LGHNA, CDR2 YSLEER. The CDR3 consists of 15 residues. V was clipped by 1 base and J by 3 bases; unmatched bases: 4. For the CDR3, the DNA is TGCGCCAGCAGCCAAGGAGGACTAGCCGAAGAGACCCAGTACTTC. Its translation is CASSQGGLAEETQYF.

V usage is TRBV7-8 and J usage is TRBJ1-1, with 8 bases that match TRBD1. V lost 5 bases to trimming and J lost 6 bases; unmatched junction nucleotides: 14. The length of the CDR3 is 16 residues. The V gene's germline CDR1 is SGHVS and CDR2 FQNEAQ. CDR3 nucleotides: TGTGCCAGCAGCCCCACCCGCGGACAGGGAAGCTCTGAAGCTTTCTTT. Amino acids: CASSPTRGQGSSEAFF.

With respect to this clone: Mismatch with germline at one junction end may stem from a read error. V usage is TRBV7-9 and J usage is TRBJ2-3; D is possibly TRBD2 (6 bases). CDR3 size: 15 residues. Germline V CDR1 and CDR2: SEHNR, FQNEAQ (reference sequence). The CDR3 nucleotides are TGTTCCAGCAGCTTTGGCATCGGGAGCGCAGATACGCAGTATTTT. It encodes CSSSFGIGSADTQYF.

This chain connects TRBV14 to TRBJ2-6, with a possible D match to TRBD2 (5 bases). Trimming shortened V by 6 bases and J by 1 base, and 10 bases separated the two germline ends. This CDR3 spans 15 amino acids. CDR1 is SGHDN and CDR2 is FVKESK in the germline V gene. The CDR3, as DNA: TGTGCCAGCAGTCTCTCGGGGTCTGGGGCCAACGTCCTGACTTTC. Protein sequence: CASSLSGSGANVLTF.

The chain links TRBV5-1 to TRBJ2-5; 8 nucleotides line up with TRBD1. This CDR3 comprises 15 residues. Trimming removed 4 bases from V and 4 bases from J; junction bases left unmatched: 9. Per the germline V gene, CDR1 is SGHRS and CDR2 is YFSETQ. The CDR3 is CASSLSRQGRETQYF. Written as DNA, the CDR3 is TGCGCCAGCAGCCTATCCAGACAGGGGCGAGAGACCCAGTACTTC.

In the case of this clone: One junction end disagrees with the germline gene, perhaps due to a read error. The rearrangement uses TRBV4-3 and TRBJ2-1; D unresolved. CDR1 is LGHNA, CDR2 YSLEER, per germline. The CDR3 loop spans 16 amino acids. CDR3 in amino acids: CASSQERMSSCNEQFF. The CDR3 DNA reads TGCGCCAGCAGCCAAGAACGAATGAGCTCCTGCAATGAGCAGTTCTTC.

The CDR3 here is CASRTGVTKNIQYF. The CDR3 region has the DNA TGTGCCAGCAGGACAGGGGTTACCAAAAACATTCAGTACTTC. The chain links TRBV6-6 to TRBJ2-4; 8 nucleotides agree with TRBD1. From germline, CDR1 is MNHNY and CDR2 SVGAGI (reference sequence). The CDR3 sequence is 14 residues long. J was trimmed by 2 bases and V by 6 bases; bases with no gene match: 3.

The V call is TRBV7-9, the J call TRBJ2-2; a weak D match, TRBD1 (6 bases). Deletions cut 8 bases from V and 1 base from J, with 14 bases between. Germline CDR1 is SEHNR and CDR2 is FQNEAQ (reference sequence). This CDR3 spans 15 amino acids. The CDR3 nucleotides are TGTGCCAGCCAACAGGGCCCCAGGAACACCGGGGAGCTGTTTTTT. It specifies CASQQGPRNTGELFF.

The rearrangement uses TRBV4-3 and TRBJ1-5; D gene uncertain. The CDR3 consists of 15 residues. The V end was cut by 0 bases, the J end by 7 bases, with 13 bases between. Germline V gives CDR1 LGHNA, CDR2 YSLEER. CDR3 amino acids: CASSQDHSPFQPQHF. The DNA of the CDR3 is TGCGCCAGCAGCCAAGATCACTCGCCGTTCCAGCCCCAGCATTTT.